This T cell receptor (beta chain) was documented in a study of blood T cells in healthy people across ages. Of note for this clonotype: Its antigen is unidentified.

Germline lookup yields CDR1 KGHSH and CDR2 LQKENI. Trimming took 4 bases from V and 0 from J, leaving 12 bases between them. There are 15 residues in the CDR3. Findings and limits, study-wide: Unsorted PBMCs prevented conclusive naive versus antigen-experienced comparison. Long-lived donors carried more naive CD4+ cells and greater diversity than aged donors. Possibly, changes in expanded clonotypes were confounded because donor CMV status was unknown.

Primers used in a second PCR of about 6 to 11 cycles were a sample-barcoded 5' primer and a J-beta primer mix. The template-switch adaptor was a 5' adaptor with 12 random nucleotides. It tagged each cDNA molecule. TCRdb analysed the 5' RACE reads with MiXCR anew, one entry per CDR3 protein. The data hold some 640,000 distinct CDR3 sequences, with 45% to 50% observed a single time. The TCR originated in a woman aged 55 to 70 in good health. The rearrangement joins TRBV18 to TRBJ2-5; a weak D match, TRBD2 (6 bases). Material for sequencing was blood. This chain's CDR3 is CASSHTIADQETQYF. In DNA form, the CDR3 reads TGTGCCAGCTCACATACTATAGCGGACCAAGAGACCCAGTACTTC.